The clone carrying this T cell receptor (beta chain) was counted a few times. This sample is drawn from a study of CD8+ T cells in alopecia areata. Treatment described: oral pan-JAK inhibitor, 5-10 mg twice daily. V lost 1 base and J 6 bases, leaving 4 bases between the germline ends. The CDR3 length is 11 residues. CDR1 is MGHRA, CDR2 YSYEKL, per germline. Investigators isolated RNA and reverse transcribed it into cDNA to act as the sequencing template. Produced via immunoSEQ multiplex PCR; TCRdb's table is partial and in-frame only. The data hold 120,000 to 150,000 clones, with 86% observed a single time.

The material sequenced was CD8+ T cells sorted from blood, taken at week 4, from a patient treated with tofacitinib. The source is a human donor with alopecia areata. The chain joins TRBV4-1 to TRBJ2-7; D ambiguous. CDR3 protein: CASSQVSEQYF. In nucleotides, the CDR3 is TGCGCCAGCAGCCAAGTTTCCGAGCAGTACTTC.